This is a list of T cell receptor beta chains from one sample in a study of cytomegalovirus exposure and HLA in healthy donors. Using immunoSEQ multiplex PCR, the repertoire was profiled, and TCRdb retains in-frame clones only, with some absent. The repertoire holds about 120,000 clones, with roughly four fifths as singletons. Input material: PBMCs. The origin of the receptors is a man aged 35 to 55 in good health and CMV-seronegative. Each CDR3 is given with its conserved first and last residue. A D gene is named only where the DNA matches it firmly. Size values are once, few and many counts, or a class for expanded clones, and some rows have none.

j_gene	abundance	len	d_gene	v_gene	CDR3aa	CDR3nt
TRBJ2-1	NA	16	TRBD1	TRBV25-1	CASSEWGQGLYNEQFF	TGTGCCAGCAGTGAATGGGGACAGGGCCTATACAATGAGCAGTTCTTC
TRBJ2-5	NA	13	NA	TRBV12-5	CASGFGVQETQYF	TGTGCTAGTGGCTTTGGAGTCCAAGAGACCCAGTACTTC
TRBJ2-5	NA	15	TRBD1	TRBV9	CASTSDRDHFETQYF	TGTGCCAGCACCTCTGACAGGGATCATTTTGAGACCCAGTACTTC
TRBJ1-3	NA	16	NA	TRBV18	CASSPPDRVSGNTIYF	TGTGCCAGCTCACCACCTGACAGAGTCTCTGGAAACACCATATATTTT
TRBJ1-5	NA	14	NA	TRBV2	CASSEHGRLGPQHF	TGTGCCAGCAGTGAACACGGCAGGCTGGGGCCCCAGCATTTT
TRBJ2-1	few	16	NA	TRBV14	CASSPRGTNSYNEQFF	TGTGCCAGCAGCCCAAGGGGGACTAACTCCTACAATGAGCAGTTCTTC
TRBJ2-1	NA	16	NA	TRBV6-5	CASSLRQLGFYNEQFF	TGTGCCAGCAGTTTACGACAGTTGGGCTTCTACAATGAGCAGTTCTTC
TRBJ2-2	NA	16	NA	TRBV27	CASSGGGLASAGELFF	TGTGCCAGCAGTGGAGGGGGCCTAGCGTCTGCCGGGGAGCTGTTTTTT
TRBJ2-3	few	16	NA	TRBV9	CASSVFGQIDTDTQYF	TGTGCCAGCAGCGTATTCGGACAGATAGACACAGATACGCAGTATTTT
TRBJ2-5	NA	14	TRBD2	TRBV18	CASSRTSGSETQYF	TGTGCCAGCTCACGCACTAGCGGGAGTGAGACCCAGTACTTC
TRBJ1-1	NA	13	TRBD1	TRBV30	CAWSVGQGTEAFF	TGTGCCTGGAGTGTAGGACAGGGCACTGAAGCTTTCTTT